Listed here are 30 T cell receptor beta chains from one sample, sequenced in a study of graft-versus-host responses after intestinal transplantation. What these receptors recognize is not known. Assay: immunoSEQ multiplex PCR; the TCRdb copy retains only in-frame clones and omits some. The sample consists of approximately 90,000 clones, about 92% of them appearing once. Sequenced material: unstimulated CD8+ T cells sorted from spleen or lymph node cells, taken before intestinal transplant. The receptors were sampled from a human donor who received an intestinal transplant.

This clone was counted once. The CDR3 sequence is CASSSGTGGYEQYF. CDR3 sequence (DNA): TGCGCCAGCAGCTCCGGGACAGGGGGCTACGAGCAGTACTTC. V gene TRBV4-1 combines with J gene TRBJ2-7; 11 bases map to TRBD1. There are 14 residues in the CDR3. The V segment lost 5 bases and the J segment 3 bases; nucleotides outside the gene matches: 3. Germline CDR1 MGHRA, CDR2 YSYEKL.

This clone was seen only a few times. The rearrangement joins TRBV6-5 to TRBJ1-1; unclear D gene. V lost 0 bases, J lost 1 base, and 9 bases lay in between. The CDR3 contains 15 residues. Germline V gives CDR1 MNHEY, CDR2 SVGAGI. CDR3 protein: CASSYSAGWNTEAFF. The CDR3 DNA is TGTGCCAGCAGTTACTCGGCAGGATGGAACACTGAAGCTTTCTTT.

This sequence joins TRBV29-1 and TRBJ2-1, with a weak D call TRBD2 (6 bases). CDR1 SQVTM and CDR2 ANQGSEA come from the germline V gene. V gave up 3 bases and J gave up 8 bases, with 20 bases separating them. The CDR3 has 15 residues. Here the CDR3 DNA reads TGCAGCGTTGACGGGGGTCGGCTTCCTAACCATGAGCAGTTCTTC. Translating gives CSVDGGRLPNHEQFF.

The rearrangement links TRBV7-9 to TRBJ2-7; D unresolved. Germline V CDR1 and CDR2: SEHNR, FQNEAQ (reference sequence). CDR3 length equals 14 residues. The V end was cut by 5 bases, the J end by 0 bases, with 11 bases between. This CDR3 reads CASSPLGASYEQYF. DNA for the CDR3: TGTGCCAGCAGCCCCCTTGGAGCCTCCTACGAGCAGTACTTC.

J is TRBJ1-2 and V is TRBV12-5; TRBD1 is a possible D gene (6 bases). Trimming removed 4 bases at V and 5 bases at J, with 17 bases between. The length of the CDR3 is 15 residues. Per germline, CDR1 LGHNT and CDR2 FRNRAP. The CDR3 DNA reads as TGTGCTAGTGGTTCCGGTATAGGGGGTTTATATGGCTACACCTTC. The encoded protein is CASGSGIGGLYGYTF.

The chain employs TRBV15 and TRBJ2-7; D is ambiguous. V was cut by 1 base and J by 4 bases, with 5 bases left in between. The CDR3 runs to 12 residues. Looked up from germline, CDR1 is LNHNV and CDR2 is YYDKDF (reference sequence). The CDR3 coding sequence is TGTGCCACCAGCAGAGGAGAATACGAGCAGTACTTC. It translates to CATSRGEYEQYF.

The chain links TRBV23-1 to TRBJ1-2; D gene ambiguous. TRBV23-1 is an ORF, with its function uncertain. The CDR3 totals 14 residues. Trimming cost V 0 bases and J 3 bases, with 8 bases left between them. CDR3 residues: CASSQSCRYYGYTF. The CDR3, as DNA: TGCGCCAGCAGTCAATCGTGCAGGTACTATGGCTACACCTTC.

The CDR3 here is CASSLLYGISDNSPLHF. In DNA, the CDR3 is TGTGCCAGCAGCTTATTATACGGGATCTCGGATAATTCACCCCTCCACTTT. The chain couples TRBV7-8 to TRBJ1-6; no reliable D call. V shed 2 bases and J shed 5 bases, with 16 bases lying between them. Germline-derived CDR1 and CDR2 are SGHVS and FQNEAQ. The CDR3 covers 17 residues.

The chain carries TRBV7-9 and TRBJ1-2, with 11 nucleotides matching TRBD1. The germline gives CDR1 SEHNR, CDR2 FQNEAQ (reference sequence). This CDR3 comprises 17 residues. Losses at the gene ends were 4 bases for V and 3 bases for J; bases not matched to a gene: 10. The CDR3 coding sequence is TGTGCCAGCAGCTCCCCGGGACAGGGGGTTTTAGACTATGGCTACACCTTC. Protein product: CASSSPGQGVLDYGYTF.

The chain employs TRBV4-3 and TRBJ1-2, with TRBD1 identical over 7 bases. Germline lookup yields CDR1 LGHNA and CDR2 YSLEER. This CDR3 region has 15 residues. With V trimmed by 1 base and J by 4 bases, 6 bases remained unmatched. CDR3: CASSQATGEAYGYTF. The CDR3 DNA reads TGCGCCAGCAGCCAAGCTACAGGGGAAGCCTATGGCTACACCTTC.

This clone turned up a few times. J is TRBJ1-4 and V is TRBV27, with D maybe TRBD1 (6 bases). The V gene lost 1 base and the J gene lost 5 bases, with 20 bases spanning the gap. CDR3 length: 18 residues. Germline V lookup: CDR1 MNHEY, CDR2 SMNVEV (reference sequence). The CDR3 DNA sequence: TGTGCCAGCAGTTTATACCCTCTCAACAGGGACCGAAATGAAAAACTGTTTTTT. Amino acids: CASSLYPLNRDRNEKLFF.

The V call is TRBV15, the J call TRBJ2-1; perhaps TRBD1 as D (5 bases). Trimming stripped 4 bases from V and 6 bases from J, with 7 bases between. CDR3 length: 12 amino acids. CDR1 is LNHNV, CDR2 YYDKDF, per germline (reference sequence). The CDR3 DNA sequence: TGTGCCACCAGCACCGACAGCAATGAGCAGTTCTTC. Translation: CATSTDSNEQFF.

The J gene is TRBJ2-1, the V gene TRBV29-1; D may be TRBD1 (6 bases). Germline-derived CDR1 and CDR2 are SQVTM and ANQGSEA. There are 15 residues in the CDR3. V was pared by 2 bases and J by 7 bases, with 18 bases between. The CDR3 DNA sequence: TGCAGCGTTGAACCGGGACAAAAGGCTTTTAATGAGCAGTTCTTC. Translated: CSVEPGQKAFNEQFF.

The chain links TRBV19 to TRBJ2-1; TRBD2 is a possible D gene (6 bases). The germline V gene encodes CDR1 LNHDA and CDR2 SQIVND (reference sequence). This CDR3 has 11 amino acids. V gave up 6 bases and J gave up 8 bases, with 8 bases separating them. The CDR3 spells CASRWGDEQFF. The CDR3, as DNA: TGTGCCAGTAGATGGGGGGATGAGCAGTTCTTC.

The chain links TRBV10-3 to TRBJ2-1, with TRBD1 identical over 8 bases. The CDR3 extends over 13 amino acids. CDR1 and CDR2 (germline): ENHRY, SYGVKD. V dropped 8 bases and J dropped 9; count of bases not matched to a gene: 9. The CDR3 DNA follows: TGTGCCATCGAAGGACAGGGTATGGCTGAGCAGTTCTTC. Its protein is CAIEGQGMAEQFF.

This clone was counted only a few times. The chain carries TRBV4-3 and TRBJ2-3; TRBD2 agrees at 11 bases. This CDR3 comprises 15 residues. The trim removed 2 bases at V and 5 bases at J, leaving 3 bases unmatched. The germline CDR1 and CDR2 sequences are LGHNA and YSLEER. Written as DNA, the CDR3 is TGCGCCAGCAGCCAACTAGCGGGGGGTTTAGATACGCAGTATTTT. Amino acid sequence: CASSQLAGGLDTQYF.

This CDR3 is CASSSSGGFADTQYF. As DNA, the CDR3 is TGTGCCAGCAGTAGTAGCGGGGGCTTTGCAGATACGCAGTATTTT. The chain combines TRBV6-1 with TRBJ2-3; the match to TRBD2 covers 9 bases. The V gene end was trimmed by 5 bases and the J gene end by 4 bases; junction bases not matched to a gene: 7. The CDR3 is made up of 15 amino acids. Germline CDR1 MNHNS, CDR2 SASEGT.

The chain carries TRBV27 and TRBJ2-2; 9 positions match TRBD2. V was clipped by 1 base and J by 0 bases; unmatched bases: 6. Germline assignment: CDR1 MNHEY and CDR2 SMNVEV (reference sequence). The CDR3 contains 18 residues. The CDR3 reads CASSLLGSGGPNTGELFF. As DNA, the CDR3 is TGTGCCAGCAGTTTATTGGGTAGCGGGGGTCCGAACACCGGGGAGCTGTTTTTT.

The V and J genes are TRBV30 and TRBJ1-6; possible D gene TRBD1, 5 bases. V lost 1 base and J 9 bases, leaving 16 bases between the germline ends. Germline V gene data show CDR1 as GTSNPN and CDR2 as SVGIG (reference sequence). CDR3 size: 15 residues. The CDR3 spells CAWSGVAGQSSPLHF. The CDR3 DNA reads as TGTGCCTGGAGTGGAGTAGCAGGGCAGAGTTCACCCCTCCACTTT.

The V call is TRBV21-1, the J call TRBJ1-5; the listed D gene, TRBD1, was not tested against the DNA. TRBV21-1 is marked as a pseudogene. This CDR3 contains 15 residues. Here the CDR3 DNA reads TGTGCCAGTTCCCACAGGGGGCAAGGCAATCAGCCCCAGCATTTT. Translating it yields CASSHRGQGNQPQHF.

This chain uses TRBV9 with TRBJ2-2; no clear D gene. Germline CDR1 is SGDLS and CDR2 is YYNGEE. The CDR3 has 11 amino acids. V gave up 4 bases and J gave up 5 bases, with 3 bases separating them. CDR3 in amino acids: CASSTTGELFF. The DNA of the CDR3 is TGTGCCAGCAGCACTACCGGGGAGCTGTTTTTT. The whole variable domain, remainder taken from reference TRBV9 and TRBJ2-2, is DSGVTQTPKHLITATGQRVTLRCSPRSGDLSVYWYQQSLDQGLQFLIQYYNGEERAKGNILERFSAQQFPDLHSELNLSSLELGDSALYFCASSTTGELFFGEGSRLTVL.

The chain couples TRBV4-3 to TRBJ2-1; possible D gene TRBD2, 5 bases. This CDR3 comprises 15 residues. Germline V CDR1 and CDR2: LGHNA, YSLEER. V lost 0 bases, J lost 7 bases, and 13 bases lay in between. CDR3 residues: CASSQDGGGGNEQFF. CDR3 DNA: TGCGCCAGCAGCCAAGATGGAGGCGGCGGGAATGAGCAGTTCTTC.

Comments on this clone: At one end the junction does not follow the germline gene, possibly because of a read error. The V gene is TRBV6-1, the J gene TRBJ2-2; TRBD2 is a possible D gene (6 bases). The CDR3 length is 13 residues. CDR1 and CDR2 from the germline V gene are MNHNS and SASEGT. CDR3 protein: CASMGRITGGLFF. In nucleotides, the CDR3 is TGTGCCAGCATGGGACGGATTACCGGGGGGCTGTTTTTT.

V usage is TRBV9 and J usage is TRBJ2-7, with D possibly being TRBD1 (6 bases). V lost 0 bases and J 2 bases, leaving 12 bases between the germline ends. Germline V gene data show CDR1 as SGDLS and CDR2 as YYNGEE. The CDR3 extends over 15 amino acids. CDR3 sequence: CASSVADRRTYEQYF. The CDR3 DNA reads TGTGCCAGCAGCGTAGCCGACAGGAGGACCTACGAGCAGTACTTC.

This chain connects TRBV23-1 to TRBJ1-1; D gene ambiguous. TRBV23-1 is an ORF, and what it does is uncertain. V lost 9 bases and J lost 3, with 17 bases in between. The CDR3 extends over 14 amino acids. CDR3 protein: CARLMRQPDTEAFF. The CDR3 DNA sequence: TGCGCCAGACTGATGCGGCAACCAGACACTGAAGCTTTCTTT.

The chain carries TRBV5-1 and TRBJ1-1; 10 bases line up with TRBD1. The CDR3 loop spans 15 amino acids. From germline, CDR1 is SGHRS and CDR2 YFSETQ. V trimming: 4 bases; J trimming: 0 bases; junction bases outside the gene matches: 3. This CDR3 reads CASSPGQGLNTEAFF. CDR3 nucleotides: TGCGCCAGCAGCCCGGGACAGGGGTTGAACACTGAAGCTTTCTTT. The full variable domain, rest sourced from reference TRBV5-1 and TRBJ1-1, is KAGVTQTPRYLIKTRGQQVTLSCSPISGHRSVSWYQQTPGQGLQFLFEYFSETQRNKGNFPGRFSGRQFSNSRSEMNVSTLELGDSALYLCASSPGQGLNTEAFFGQGTRLTVV.

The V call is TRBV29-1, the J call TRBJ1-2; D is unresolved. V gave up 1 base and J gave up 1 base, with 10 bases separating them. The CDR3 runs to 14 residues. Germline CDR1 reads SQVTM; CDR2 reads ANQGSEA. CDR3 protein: CSVEGLFLNYGYTF. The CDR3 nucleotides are TGCAGCGTTGAAGGACTTTTCCTTAACTATGGCTACACCTTC. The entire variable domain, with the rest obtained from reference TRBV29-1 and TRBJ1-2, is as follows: SAVISQKPSRDICQRGTSLTIQCQVDSQVTMMFWYRQQPGQSLTLIATANQGSEATYESGFVIDKFPISRPNLTFSTLTVSNMSPEDSSIYLCSVEGLFLNYGYTFGSGTRLTVV.

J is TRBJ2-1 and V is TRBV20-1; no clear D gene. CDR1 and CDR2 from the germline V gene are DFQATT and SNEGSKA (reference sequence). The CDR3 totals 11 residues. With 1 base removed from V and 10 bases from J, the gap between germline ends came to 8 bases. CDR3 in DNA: TGCAGTGCTAGAGGGCTCGGGGAGCAGTTCTTC. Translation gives CSARGLGEQFF.

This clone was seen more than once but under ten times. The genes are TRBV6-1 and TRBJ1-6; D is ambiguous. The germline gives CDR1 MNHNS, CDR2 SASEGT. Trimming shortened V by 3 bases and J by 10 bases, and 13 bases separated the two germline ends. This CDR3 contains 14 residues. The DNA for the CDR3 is TGTGCCAGCAGTGAGGAGGCAGGAAGGTCACCCCTCCACTTT. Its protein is CASSEEAGRSPLHF.

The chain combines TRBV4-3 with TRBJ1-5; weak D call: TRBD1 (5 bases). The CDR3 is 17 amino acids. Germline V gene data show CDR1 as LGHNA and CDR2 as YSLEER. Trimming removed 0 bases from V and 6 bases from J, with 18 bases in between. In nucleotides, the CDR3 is TGCGCCAGCAGCCAAGACAGGGATGTAAGGGGTTTTCAGCCCCAGCATTTT. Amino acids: CASSQDRDVRGFQPQHF.